This section outlines one T cell receptor beta chain sequence together with its context. Its antigen has not been determined. Base qualities are not provided; no much larger clone lies one nucleotide away. This record comes from a study of shared clonotypes between healthy human individuals (TCRdb year 2020). As for the study more broadly: A few men and two women, aged 18 to 49 years, made up the cohort. For each donor, CD4 naive and CD4 memory were each run on three plates, CD8 naive on two plates, and CD8 memory on one plate. The study deeply sequenced blood TCR repertoires of about 5 healthy adults to estimate repertoire size and the extent of clonotype sharing between individuals. Libraries were prepared and TCR repertoires were sequenced by different laboratories using diverse techniques, in order to increase sequencing depth and limit assay-specific biases. Leukapheresis yielded between about 0.8 and 9.5 billion PBMCs per donor.

Using the deep immunoSEQ assay, multiplex PCR amplified TCR CDR3 regions from genomic DNA. For each cell subset, the extracted genomic DNA was distributed evenly across all wells of several immunoSEQ 96-well plates, and each plate served as one replicate. For sorted subsets, approximately 190 ng of genomic DNA, equivalent to 30,000 or so T cell genomes, went into each replicate PCR. Purified libraries were measured with a Qubit 3.0 fluorometer, size-checked on a Bioanalyzer 2100, and measured again with the KAPA Library Quantification kit. Every immunoSEQ 96-well plate was sequenced on a separate single-read 150-cycle Illumina NextSeq 550 flow cell. The study's own analysis went as follows. Because only junctional sequences without quality scores were contained in the immunoSEQ output, filtering matching that applied to full-length reads could not be performed. To assign V/J genes and CDR3, sequences were annotated against IMGT germline references using PyIR, a Python wrapper for IgBLAST v1.9. Reads were filtered out if the reads had weak V/J assignments (E-value above 1e-6), no CDR3, stop codons, out-of-frame junctions, or ambiguous translated residues. V3J clonotypes were defined as sequences sharing an identical inferred V gene, J gene, and CDR3 amino acid sequence. To compute the percentage overlap between repertoires, the number of shared unique clonotypes was divided by the size of the smaller repertoire. Three approaches were used to assess repertoire richness: RTK rarefaction, the Chao1 estimator, and Recon v2.1 estimates of unobserved clonotypes. For all TCRbeta clonotypes obtained by the gDNA method from a handful of donors, generation probabilities were computed with OLGA. Entries here come from immuneACCESS through TCRdb and include only in-frame sequences with V and J called. Some clones fail to appear in such tables; in the studies checked, an unresolved V gene covers under half of the shortfall, and the cause of the remainder is unknown. D and trimming were read from the DNA, whereas the V and J calls and clone size are those reported in that table. The table for this sample lists fewer than 1.8 million clones; approximately 98.5% of them were counted only once. The ten most abundant clones make up 0.3% to 0.45% of the sample.

Broader findings and caveats from the paper: Compared with non-shared clonotypes, clonotypes shared by all four sorted-subset donors had higher generation probabilities. Estimated clonotype richness was generally larger for naive than for memory subsets. Sampling was restricted to blood, and TCR repertoires in tissue are likely to differ from TCR repertoires in blood. Pairwise subsampling indicated that sequencing depth was expected to affect the degree of clonotype sharing among donors. The small number of donors limited the genetic and exposure-history diversity represented. When several donors were compared, the shared fraction of clonotypes was approximately 5% for naive CD4, more than 3% for naive CD8, 2.3% for memory CD4, and around 0.37% for memory CD8. Even with the large sequencing depth, rarefaction of the sorted-subset datasets indicated that sequencing was incomplete.

Donors were healthy HIV-negative adults with no recently reported acute infections or vaccinations. Every donor was a Caucasian adult residing in Nashville, Tennessee, USA. CD4+ T cells were enriched by magnetic negative selection; naive cells were then positively selected on CD45RA, and the negative fraction formed the memory subset. Blood was collected by leukapheresis, and PBMCs were isolated by Ficoll-Histopaque density gradient centrifugation and then cryopreserved in liquid nitrogen vapor phase. Purity and quantity of every magnetically sorted T cell population were checked by analytical flow cytometry. Genomic DNA was isolated from every sorted fraction and measured by UV absorbance on a Nanodrop 2000c. CDR3 length: 13 amino acids, cysteine to phenylalanine. Of all the DNA, just the CDR3 is kept, 39 bases in frame from base 1. Between the V and J ends, shortened by 1 base and 4 bases respectively, the junction contains 7 bases. Per the germline V gene, MNHNS is the CDR1 and SASEGT is the CDR2.

Sequences were obtained from naive CD4+ T cells sorted from blood. The cell subset or site label, read with the paper, signifies: CD45RA+ positively selected. The sequence was collected from a young man in good health. The chain links TRBV6-1 with TRBJ2-5, and perhaps TRBD2 as D gene, on 6 matching bases. The CDR3 amino acid sequence is: CASSEGGIETQYF. DNA sequence: TGTGCCAGCAGTGAAGGCGGGATAGAGACCCAGTACTTC.